The present T cell receptor beta chain was sequenced within a study of cytomegalovirus exposure and HLA in healthy donors. Study outcomes and limitations: Data from an earlier analysis indicated that most TCR beta V segments were productive either about 87% or about 30% of the time.

Turning to this clone: The antigen is undetermined.

CDR1 and CDR2 from the germline V gene are MDHEN and SYDVKM. The length of the CDR3 is 16 residues. With 5 bases clipped from V and 3 bases from J, the junction kept 6 bases outside the gene matches. The study ran its PCR with 60 Vbeta and 13 Jbeta primers. Some clones are missing from TCRdb's copy, which holds only in-frame ones; the method was immunoSEQ multiplex PCR. This sample has some 160,000 clones, with 70% to 85% found just once. The sample taken for sequencing was PBMCs. The source of this sequence is a male donor in good health and CMV-seronegative. The genes are TRBV28 and TRBJ1-4, with TRBD1 matching over 10 bases. The CDR3 DNA is TGTGCCAGCAGTATTGGGACAGGGGACGCTAATGAAAAACTGTTTTTT. It codes for CASSIGTGDANEKLFF.